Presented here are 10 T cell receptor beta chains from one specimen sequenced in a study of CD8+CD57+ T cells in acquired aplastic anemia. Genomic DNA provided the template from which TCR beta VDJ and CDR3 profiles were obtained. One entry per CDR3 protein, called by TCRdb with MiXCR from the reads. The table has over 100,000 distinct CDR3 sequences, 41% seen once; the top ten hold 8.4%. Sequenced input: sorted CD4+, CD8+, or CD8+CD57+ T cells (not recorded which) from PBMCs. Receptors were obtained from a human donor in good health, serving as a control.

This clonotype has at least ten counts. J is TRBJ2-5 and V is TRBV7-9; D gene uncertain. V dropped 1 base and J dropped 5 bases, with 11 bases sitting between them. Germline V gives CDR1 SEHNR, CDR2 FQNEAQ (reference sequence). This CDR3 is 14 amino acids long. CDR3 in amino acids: CASSLVGNLETQYF. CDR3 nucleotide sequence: TGTGCCAGCAGCTTAGTAGGGAATTTGGAGACCCAGTACTTC. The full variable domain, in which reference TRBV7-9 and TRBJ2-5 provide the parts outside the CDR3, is DTGVSQNPRHKITKRGQNVTFRCDPISEHNRLYWYRQTLGQGPEFLTYFQNEAQLEKSRLLSDRFSAERPKGSFSTLEIQRTEQGDSAMYLCASSLVGNLETQYFGPGTRLLVL.

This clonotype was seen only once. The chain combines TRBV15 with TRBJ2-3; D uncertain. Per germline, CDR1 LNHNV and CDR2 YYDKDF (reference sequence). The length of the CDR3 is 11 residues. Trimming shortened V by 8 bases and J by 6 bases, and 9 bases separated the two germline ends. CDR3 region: CATGMGDTQYF. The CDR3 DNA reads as TGTGCCACCGGAATGGGGGATACGCAGTATTTT.

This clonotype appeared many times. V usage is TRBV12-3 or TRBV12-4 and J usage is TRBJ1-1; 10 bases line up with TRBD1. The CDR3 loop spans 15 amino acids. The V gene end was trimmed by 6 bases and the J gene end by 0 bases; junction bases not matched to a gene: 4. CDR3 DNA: TGTGCCAGCAGACCCGGGACAGGGGTGAACACTGAAGCTTTCTTT. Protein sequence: CASRPGTGVNTEAFF.

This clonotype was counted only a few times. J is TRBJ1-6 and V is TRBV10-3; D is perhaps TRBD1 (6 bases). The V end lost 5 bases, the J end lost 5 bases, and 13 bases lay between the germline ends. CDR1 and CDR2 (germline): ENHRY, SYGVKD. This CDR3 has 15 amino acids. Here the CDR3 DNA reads TGTGCCATCAGTAGGGAGGACAGAAATAATTCACCCCTCCACTTT. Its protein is CAISREDRNNSPLHF.

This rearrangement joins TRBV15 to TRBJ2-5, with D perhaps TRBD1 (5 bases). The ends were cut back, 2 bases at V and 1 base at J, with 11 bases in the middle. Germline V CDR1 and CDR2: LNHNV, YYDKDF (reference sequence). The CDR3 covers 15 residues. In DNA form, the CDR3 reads TGTGCCACCAGCAGACTACAGGTACCCCAAGAGACCCAGTACTTC. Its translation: CATSRLQVPQETQYF. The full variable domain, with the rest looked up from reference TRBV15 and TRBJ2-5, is DAMVIQNPRYQVTQFGKPVTLSCSQTLNHNVMYWYQQKSSQAPKLLFHYYDKDFNNEADTPDNFQSRRPNTSFCFLDIRSPGLGDTAMYLCATSRLQVPQETQYFGPGTRLLVL.

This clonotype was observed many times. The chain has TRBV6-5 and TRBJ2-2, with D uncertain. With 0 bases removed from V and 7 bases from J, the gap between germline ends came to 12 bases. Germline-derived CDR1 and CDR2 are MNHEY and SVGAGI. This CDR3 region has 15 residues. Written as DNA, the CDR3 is TGTGCCAGCAGTTACTCGAAGCCTCACATCGGGGAGCTGTTTTTT. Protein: CASSYSKPHIGELFF.

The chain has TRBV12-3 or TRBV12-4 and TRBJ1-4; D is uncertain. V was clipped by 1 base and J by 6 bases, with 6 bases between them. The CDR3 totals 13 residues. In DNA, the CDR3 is TGTGCCAGCAGTTTAGACTTTTATGAAAAACTGTTTTTT. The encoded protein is CASSLDFYEKLFF.

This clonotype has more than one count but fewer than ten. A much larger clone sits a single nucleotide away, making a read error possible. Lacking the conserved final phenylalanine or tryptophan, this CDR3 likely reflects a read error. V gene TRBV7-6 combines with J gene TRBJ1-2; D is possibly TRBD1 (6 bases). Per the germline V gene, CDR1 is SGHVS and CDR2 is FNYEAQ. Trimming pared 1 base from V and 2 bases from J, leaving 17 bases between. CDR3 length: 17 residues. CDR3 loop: CASSLEKGGGQNYGYTL. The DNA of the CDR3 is TGTGCCAGCAGCTTAGAAAAAGGGGGGGGGCAGAACTATGGCTACACCCTC.

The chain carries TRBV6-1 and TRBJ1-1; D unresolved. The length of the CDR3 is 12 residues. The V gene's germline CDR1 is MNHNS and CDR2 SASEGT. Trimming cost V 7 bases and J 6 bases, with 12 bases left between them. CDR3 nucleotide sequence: TGTGCCAGCACGCCCAGCGAAGCTGAAGCTTTCTTT. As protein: CASTPSEAEAFF.

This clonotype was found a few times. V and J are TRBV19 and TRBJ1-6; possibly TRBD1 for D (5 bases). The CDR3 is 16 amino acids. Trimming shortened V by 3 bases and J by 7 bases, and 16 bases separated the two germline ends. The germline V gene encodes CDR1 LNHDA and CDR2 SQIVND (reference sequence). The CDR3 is CASSMGHETANSPLHF. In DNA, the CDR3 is TGTGCCAGTAGTATGGGTCACGAGACAGCGAATTCACCCCTCCACTTT.